This entry lists 18 T cell receptor beta chains sequenced from one sample in a study of T cell responses to AZD1222 COVID-19 vaccine. Measured with immunoSEQ multiplex PCR; TCRdb has only the in-frame clones, and not every one. This sample carries nearly 200,000 clones, approximately 95% of them seen once, and the ten largest clones take 0.9% to 1.1%. The sample in question was peripheral blood, obtained 28 days after the second AZD1222 dose. Receptors were obtained from an adult who received the AZD1222 COVID-19 vaccine.

A single count supports this clone. The chain carries TRBV15 and TRBJ2-7; 7 nucleotides line up with TRBD1. CDR1 and CDR2 (germline): LNHNV, YYDKDF (reference sequence). V trimming: 8 bases; J trimming: 6 bases; junction bases outside the gene matches: 13. CDR3 size: 14 residues. Here the CDR3 reads CATGQGDLRAEQYF. CDR3 DNA: TGTGCCACCGGTCAGGGGGACCTACGGGCCGAGCAGTACTTC.

This chain links TRBV2 with TRBJ1-5; D perhaps matches TRBD1 (5 bases). This CDR3 has 15 amino acids. Germline V gene lookup returns CDR1 SNHLY and CDR2 FYNNEI. V lost 4 bases and J 2 bases, leaving 12 bases between the germline ends. CDR3 protein: CASSGPGGGNQPQHF. Here the CDR3 DNA reads TGTGCCAGCAGTGGGCCCGGGGGAGGCAATCAGCCCCAGCATTTT.

The chain recombines TRBV28 with TRBJ2-3; 13 nucleotides match TRBD2. The V gene's germline CDR1 is MDHEN and CDR2 SYDVKM. This CDR3 has 17 amino acids. The ends lost 6 bases at V and 6 bases at J; junction bases unmatched: 12. CDR3 region: CASSFPTSGGISDTQYF. CDR3 sequence (DNA): TGTGCCAGCAGCTTTCCGACTAGCGGGGGGATTTCGGATACGCAGTATTTT.

The rearrangement uses TRBV6-4 and TRBJ1-5; possible D gene TRBD1, 5 bases. V was clipped by 3 bases and J by 7 bases, with 10 bases between them. From germline, CDR1 is MRHNA and CDR2 SNTAGT. The CDR3 is 13 amino acids. The chain's CDR3 is CASSDQEGQPQHF. CDR3 sequence (DNA): TGTGCCAGCAGTGATCAGGAGGGGCAGCCCCAGCATTTT.

This clone was seen once. This chain connects TRBV7-2 to TRBJ2-5, with D hard to call. The CDR3 is 14 residues long. Trimming stripped 3 bases from V and 2 bases from J, with 10 bases between. CDR1 and CDR2 from the germline V gene are SGHTA and FQGNSA. The CDR3 nucleotides read TGTGCCAGCAGCTTCCAAACCGGTCAAGAGACCCAGTACTTC. It is translated as CASSFQTGQETQYF.

This chain joins TRBV27 and TRBJ2-2; perhaps TRBD2 as D (5 bases). The CDR3 is 15 amino acids. Trimming shortened V by 3 bases and J by 5 bases, and 13 bases separated the two germline ends. Per the germline V gene, CDR1 is MNHEY and CDR2 is SMNVEV (reference sequence). The CDR3 coding sequence is TGTGCCAGCAGTTTTGGTTCGGGGAGTACCGGGGAGCTGTTTTTT. Amino acid sequence: CASSFGSGSTGELFF.

This chain links TRBV7-9 with TRBJ2-5; 8 bases match TRBD1. The V gene end was trimmed by 2 bases and the J gene end by 4 bases; junction bases not matched to a gene: 9. The CDR3 contains 16 residues. Per the germline V gene, CDR1 is SEHNR and CDR2 is FQNEAQ (reference sequence). CDR3 loop: CASSLRGRGLVETQYF. CDR3 DNA sequence: TGTGCCAGCAGCTTAAGAGGCAGGGGGCTCGTAGAGACCCAGTACTTC.

The chain carries TRBV2 and TRBJ2-3; TRBD1 agrees at 7 bases. Germline lookup yields CDR1 SNHLY and CDR2 FYNNEI. Trimming at V came to 8 bases and at J to 0 bases, leaving 8 bases not matched to a gene. This CDR3 is built from 15 residues. The CDR3 DNA is TGTGCCAGCGGCTCAGGGACAGAAAGCACAGATACGCAGTATTTT. Its protein is CASGSGTESTDTQYF.

The chain employs TRBV7-2 and TRBJ1-2, with 9 bases fitting TRBD1. Germline CDR1 and CDR2: SGHTA and FQGNSA. This CDR3 is built from 17 residues. V was clipped by 4 bases and J by 3 bases; unmatched bases: 12. CDR3 DNA sequence: TGTGCCAGCAGCTCCTTGAGTATGTACAGGGGGCACTATGGCTACACCTTC. Translated, it gives CASSSLSMYRGHYGYTF.

This chain joins TRBV28 and TRBJ1-4; no reliable D call. The germline V and J ends were trimmed by 4 bases and 0 bases, with 6 bases remaining between them. This CDR3 contains 14 residues. CDR1 and CDR2 (germline): MDHEN, SYDVKM. Here the CDR3 DNA reads TGTGCCAGCAGTTCGGGATCAACTAATGAAAAACTGTTTTTT. Its translation is CASSSGSTNEKLFF.

The gene calls are TRBV19 and TRBJ1-1; D not certain. The CDR3 consists of 13 residues. The germline V gene encodes CDR1 LNHDA and CDR2 SQIVND (reference sequence). V was shortened by 5 bases and J by 0 bases, with 7 bases between the two germline ends. The CDR3 DNA follows: TGTGCCAGTAGTCTCAGAGTGAACACTGAAGCTTTCTTT. Its translation is CASSLRVNTEAFF.

The genes are TRBV20-1 and TRBJ1-6, with D hard to call. The germline gives CDR1 DFQATT, CDR2 SNEGSKA (reference sequence). V shed 6 bases and J shed 14 bases, with 14 bases lying between them. CDR3 size: 11 residues. CDR3 in amino acids: CSARPDRTLHF. The CDR3 DNA reads TGCAGTGCGCGACCAGATCGGACCCTCCACTTT.

This chain joins TRBV7-3 and TRBJ1-1; D might be TRBD1 (6 bases). Deletions cut 5 bases from V and 3 bases from J, with 16 bases between. The length of the CDR3 is 15 residues. In germline, CDR1 is SGHTA, CDR2 FQGTGA. The CDR3 spells CASSLPTGGDTEAFF. CDR3 coding DNA: TGTGCCAGCAGCCTACCGACAGGTGGGGACACTGAAGCTTTCTTT.

The chain joins TRBV7-2 to TRBJ2-3; D not resolved. Germline CDR1 is SGHTA and CDR2 is FQGNSA. V shed 4 bases and J shed 10 bases, with 15 bases lying between them. This CDR3 contains 13 residues. CDR3 bases: TGTGCCAGCAGCTATGAACAGAGATCCGCGCAGTATTTT. This translates into CASSYEQRSAQYF.

The V and J genes are TRBV6-4 and TRBJ1-2, with D possibly matching TRBD1 (5 bases). The CDR3 length is 12 residues. Germline values: CDR1 MRHNA, CDR2 SNTAGT. The V and J ends lost 0 bases and 11 bases respectively, with 10 bases between them. CDR3 region: CASSDSTARYTF. The CDR3 DNA reads as TGTGCCAGCAGTGACTCGACAGCCCGGTACACCTTC.

The chain is built from TRBV19 and TRBJ1-5, with a weak D call TRBD1 (6 bases). V lost 5 bases to trimming and J lost 5 bases, with 16 bases between them. The CDR3 contains 15 residues. Germline CDR1 LNHDA, CDR2 SQIVND (reference sequence). The CDR3 is CASSPYRAQDQPQHF. CDR3 sequence (DNA): TGTGCCAGTAGTCCCTACAGGGCCCAGGATCAGCCCCAGCATTTT.

This rearrangement joins TRBV3-1 (or the pseudogene TRBV3-2) to TRBJ2-1, with 11 bases that match TRBD2. Trimming removed 6 bases from V and 5 bases from J; junction bases left unmatched: 3. The CDR3 is made up of 14 amino acids. Germline V gives CDR1 LGHDT, CDR2 YNNKEL (reference sequence). CDR3 sequence reads: CASSPSGGHNEQFF. The CDR3 nucleotides read TGTGCCAGCAGTCCTAGCGGGGGGCACAATGAGCAGTTCTTC.

Note on this clone: An end of the junction does not agree with germline; a read error may underlie this. The chain combines TRBV7-9 with TRBJ1-1, with a weak D call TRBD1 (5 bases). Germline loops: CDR1 SEHNR, CDR2 FQNEAQ (reference sequence). The CDR3 spans 14 residues. CDR3 region: CASSTRGGVTETFF. CDR3 in DNA: TGTGCCAGCAGCACCCGCGGAGGGGTTACTGAAACTTTCTTT.